The following is a T cell receptor (beta chain) sequence with its context. Its antigen is currently unknown. A much larger clone differs by one base, so this may be a read error. Making TCR cDNA involved 5'RACE template switching, which added UMIs and a universal primer site. TCRdb ran MiXCR on the 5' RACE reads and lists one entry per CDR3 protein. Among about 110,000 distinct CDR3 sequences, roughly 8.9% were seen once, and the ten largest hold about 25%. This entry is derived from a study of T cells after yellow fever vaccination. About the study: Any fraction with a low cell number was prepared using SMART-Seq v4 Ultra Low Input. Notes on the study in general: Weaker overall, the secondary response nonetheless peaked faster (day 5 versus 15).

The CDR3 is 12 amino acids. CDR1 is SEHNR and CDR2 is FQNEAQ in the germline V gene (reference sequence). V was shortened by 2 bases and J by 9 bases, with 8 bases between the two germline ends. This clonotype originated in a man younger than 40 who received the YFV17D yellow fever vaccine. Sequenced material: CD8+ T cells sorted from PBMCs, taken 45 days after the yellow fever booster vaccination. V gene TRBV7-9 combines with J gene TRBJ2-1; D is undetermined. The CDR3 region is CASSLSDREQFF. As DNA, the CDR3 is TGTGCCAGCAGCTTATCCGACCGTGAGCAGTTCTTC.